The TCR beta chain described here comes from a study of human T cells and chemical hapten exposure. Study background: TCR yields differed between samples (mainly from small differences in pooled library volume). Study-wide results and caveats: Following DPC sensitization, TCRs present above 1 in 1000 frequency showed no change.

Points on this clonotype: Its target is unknown.

Time point given: pre-sensitization, week 0. Described treatment: therapeutic diphenylcyclopropenone sensitization with weekly scalp DPC. This CDR3 is built from 14 residues. The germline gives CDR1 DFQATT, CDR2 SNEGSKA (reference sequence). The V and J ends lost 7 bases and 1 base respectively, with 14 bases between them. As the library was built, unique molecular identifiers were attached to individual cDNA molecules. TCRdb ran MiXCR on the RACE reads and lists one entry per CDR3 protein. The sample consists of 350,000 to 400,000 distinct CDR3 sequences, more than 4.5% of them appearing once. Sequencing was performed on whole blood, taken in connection with sensitization to the hapten diphenylcyclopropenone (DPC). The source is a woman in her forties or fifties with alopecia areata. Some clones in this sample may be carry-over from other donors' samples. The chain combines TRBV20-1 with TRBJ1-5, with D possibly being TRBD1 (6 bases). The CDR3 DNA is TGCAGTGTTCAGACAGGATCGAGCAATCAGCCCCAGCATTTT. It translates to CSVQTGSSNQPQHF.